The 17 T cell receptor beta chains below come from one sample, sequenced in a study of blood T cells in healthy people across ages. It was with a sample-barcoded 5' primer and a J-beta primer mix that a second PCR of roughly 6 to 11 cycles was run. TCRdb redid the calling of the 5' RACE reads with MiXCR, one entry per CDR3 protein. In the table there are over a million distinct CDR3 sequences, over 35% of which are singletons. The specimen sequenced was blood. Source of these receptors: an older woman in good health.

This clonotype came up a few times. The chain carries TRBV5-1 and TRBJ2-4; tentative D call: TRBD1 (6 bases). CDR1 and CDR2 from the germline V gene are SGHRS and YFSETQ. The CDR3 extends over 13 amino acids. Trimming shortened V by 0 bases and J by 13 bases, and 14 bases separated the two germline ends. CDR3: CASSLEGAGEQYF. The CDR3, as DNA: TGCGCCAGCAGCTTGGAGGGAGCAGGGGAGCAGTACTTC.

The chain has TRBV12-3 or TRBV12-4 and TRBJ2-2; the match to TRBD2 covers 8 bases. J lost 6 bases, V lost 3 bases, and 12 bases had no gene match. The CDR3 runs to 17 residues. CDR3 region: CASSFWAGGIPSGELFF. DNA of the CDR3: TGTGCCAGCAGTTTCTGGGCGGGAGGAATTCCCTCCGGGGAGCTGTTTTTT.

The gene calls are TRBV28 and TRBJ2-1; 10 positions agree with TRBD2. CDR3 length equals 13 residues. Germline V gene lookup returns CDR1 MDHEN and CDR2 SYDVKM. V lost 5 bases, J lost 7 bases, and 2 bases stayed unmatched. CDR3 bases: TGTGCCAGCAGTGAACTAGCGGGGAATGAGCAGTTCTTC. As protein: CASSELAGNEQFF.

This clonotype was counted once. V usage is TRBV5-1 and J usage is TRBJ2-7; 8 positions agree with TRBD2. With V trimmed by 5 bases and J by 2 bases, 9 bases remained unmatched. CDR1 and CDR2 (germline): SGHRS, YFSETQ. CDR3 length: 15 amino acids. The CDR3 DNA reads TGCGCCAGCAGTAGTGAGCGGGGGTTCACCTACGAGCAGTACTTC. It specifies CASSSERGFTYEQYF.

V is TRBV7-8 and J is TRBJ2-5; the D gene is possibly TRBD2 (6 bases). Trimming took off 5 bases at V and 2 bases at J, with 12 bases between the two ends. CDR1 is SGHVS and CDR2 is FQNEAQ in the germline V gene. This CDR3 region has 14 residues. The CDR3 DNA is TGTGCCAGCAGCCGATCTAGCGTTCAAGAGACCCAGTACTTC. Residues: CASSRSSVQETQYF.

This clonotype was observed at least ten times. This chain connects TRBV4-1 to TRBJ1-1; no reliable D call. The germline V gene has CDR1 MGHRA and CDR2 YSYEKL. The CDR3 is 13 residues long. V was clipped by 4 bases and J by 1 base, with 7 bases between them. The chain's CDR3 is CASSLFRNTEAFF. The CDR3 DNA reads TGCGCCAGCAGCCTCTTTCGGAACACTGAAGCTTTCTTT.

This chain connects TRBV19 to TRBJ1-4, with D perhaps TRBD1 (5 bases). Deletions cut 5 bases from V and 5 bases from J, with 15 bases between. Germline values: CDR1 LNHDA, CDR2 SQIVND (reference sequence). There are 15 residues in the CDR3. CDR3 coding DNA: TGTGCCAGTAGTCCAGGGAACAGTGTGAATGAAAAACTGTTTTTT. This gives the protein CASSPGNSVNEKLFF.

This chain connects TRBV21-1 to TRBJ2-5. TRBV21-1 is a known pseudogene. The CDR3 runs to 13 residues. CDR3 residues: CASSKAQSASEYF. The CDR3 DNA follows: TGTGCCAGCAGCAAAGCGCAATCGGCCTCAGAGTACTTC.

This chain links TRBV6-1 with TRBJ2-3; 9 bases fit TRBD2. The CDR3 has 17 amino acids. Trimming cost V 0 bases and J 1 base; bases outside gene matches: 5. CDR1 MNHNS and CDR2 SASEGT come from the germline V gene. CDR3 protein: CASSEATASGGTDTQYF. DNA for the CDR3: TGTGCCAGCAGTGAAGCGACGGCTAGCGGGGGCACAGATACGCAGTATTTT.

The chain combines TRBV10-3 with TRBJ2-1, with D perhaps matching TRBD1 or TRBD2 (5 bases each). Germline CDR1 ENHRY, CDR2 SYGVKD. The CDR3 runs to 13 residues. V dropped 10 bases and J dropped 7 bases, with 17 bases sitting between them. CDR3 residues: CATGCAGTNEQFF. CDR3 DNA: TGTGCCACCGGCTGCGCAGGGACGAATGAGCAGTTCTTC.

The V and J genes are TRBV12-3 or TRBV12-4 and TRBJ2-1; D may correspond to TRBD1 or TRBD2 (5 bases each). Trimming cost V 3 bases and J 10 bases, with 13 bases left between them. The length of the CDR3 is 13 residues. In DNA form, the CDR3 reads TGTGCCAGCAGTTTCTTGACGGGGCGGGAGCAGTTCTTC. It specifies CASSFLTGREQFF.

The genes are TRBV7-6 and TRBJ2-5; weak D call: TRBD2 (5 bases). The germline V gene has CDR1 SGHVS and CDR2 FNYEAQ. Trimming left V 1 base short and J 2 bases short, with 14 bases between. The CDR3 spans 16 residues. CDR3 loop: CASSLVDGSGQETQYF. CDR3 nucleotides: TGTGCCAGCAGCTTAGTTGATGGGAGTGGGCAAGAGACCCAGTACTTC.

V usage is TRBV6-6 and J usage is TRBJ2-1; possible D gene TRBD1, 5 bases. Germline CDR1 MNHNY, CDR2 SVGAGI (reference sequence). The CDR3 totals 14 residues. Trimming shortened V by 2 bases and J by 8 bases, and 13 bases separated the two germline ends. The CDR3 nucleotides are TGTGCCAGCAGTTACAGGGGCCAGGGTGATGAGCAGTTCTTC. It specifies CASSYRGQGDEQFF.

The gene calls are TRBV6-2 or TRBV6-3 and TRBJ2-7; 13 bases map to TRBD2. Trimming cost V 1 base and J 0 bases; bases outside gene matches: 21. CDR1 is MNHEY and CDR2 is SVGEGT in the germline V gene. The CDR3 totals 23 residues. The CDR3 DNA reads as TGTGCCAGCAGTTACTGCGGGACAGGGCTGCGATGGACTAGCGGGAGCAACTCCTACGAGCAGTACTTC. This codes for CASSYCGTGLRWTSGSNSYEQYF.

V gene TRBV20-1 combines with J gene TRBJ2-2; a weak D match, TRBD2 (6 bases). Germline CDR1 reads DFQATT; CDR2 reads SNEGSKA (reference sequence). Trimming removed 5 bases at V and 7 bases at J, with 20 bases between. The CDR3 length is 15 residues. CDR3 residues: CSASTDWDGGGELFF. For the CDR3, the DNA is TGCAGTGCTTCTACGGACTGGGACGGGGGCGGGGAGCTGTTTTTT.

The chain joins TRBV2 to TRBJ2-1, with TRBD2 matching 9 bases. CDR1 is SNHLY, CDR2 FYNNEI, per germline. The J segment lost 3 bases and the V segment lost 8 bases, leaving 5 bases of the junction unmatched. This CDR3 has 14 residues. CDR3 loop: CASWASGDYNEQFF. DNA of the CDR3: TGTGCCAGCTGGGCTAGCGGGGACTACAATGAGCAGTTCTTC.

This chain links TRBV5-1 with TRBJ2-3; D might be TRBD2 (6 bases). CDR1 is SGHRS and CDR2 is YFSETQ in the germline V gene. The V end lost 5 bases, the J end lost 2 bases, and 12 bases lay between the germline ends. This CDR3 contains 14 residues. This CDR3 is CASSWLAVTDTQYF. DNA for the CDR3: TGCGCCAGCAGTTGGTTAGCGGTCACAGATACGCAGTATTTT.